This T cell receptor (beta chain) stems from a study of a mutant IDH1 vaccine in newly diagnosed glioma (dated by TCRdb to the early 2020s). In terms of the full investigation: Patients received eight vaccinations in weeks 1, 3, 5, 7, 11, 15, 19 and 23, corresponding to visits V03 through V10. Of the roughly 33 treated patients, about 62% were male and around 38% were female, and a mean age of approximately 40 years was recorded. For exploratory analyses, 25 to 30 treated patients had longitudinal TCRB deep sequencing done wherever samples were available. Prior to enrollment, patients had been given standard therapy consisting of radiotherapy alone, temozolomide alone, or radiochemotherapy with temozolomide, with the combination given to most patients. Vaccination started 4-6 weeks after radiotherapy alone, or was given together with temozolomide cycles in the groups whose treatment included chemotherapy. Peripheral blood was drawn at six visits: V03 (baseline), V05, V07, V10, V12 and V13. What the authors observed across the whole study: Across multiple MHC alleles, vaccine-induced immune responses were seen in around 93% of patients. Pseudoprogression appeared unrelated to alterations in the top peripheral T cell clonotypes detected by TCRB sequencing. Selection of PBMC samples for TCRB deep sequencing was based on availability. The authors noted that analyses of patient blood samples could not be reproduced because of sample limitations.

In light of the paper, this sample's time point label describes: week 11, during vaccination. Every vaccine dose consisted of 300 ug of a 20-mer mutant IDH1 peptide in Montanide, administered subcutaneously together with topical imiquimod. All donors had newly diagnosed IDH1-mutant astrocytomas of WHO grade 3 or 4 that showed loss of nuclear ATRX. The samples were drawn from NOA16, a multicentre, single-arm, open-label phase I trial in Germany that tested a mutant IDH1 peptide vaccine in humans for the first time. Genomic DNA for TCRB sequencing was extracted from EDTA blood using the DNeasy Blood and Tissue Kit. Receptor amplification or capture employed the immunoSEQ multiplex PCR assay. The hsTCRB Kit was used according to the manufacturer's protocol to amplify rearranged TCR beta chain sequences. An Illumina MiSeq was used to sequence the TCRB libraries. On the authors' methods: Demultiplexing, trimming and gene mapping were performed with the kit vendor's proprietary platform. TCRdb stores this immuneACCESS table with in-frame sequences only. Part of the clones is absent; in the studies checked, under half of the shortfall reflects unresolved V genes, and no reason is known for the rest. V, J and clone size were drawn from that table, and D and trimming were deduced from the DNA. In all, the sample holds more than 50,000 clones, and about 91% of those were seen once. 1.9% of the sample comes from the top ten.

As concerns this clone: Its binding antigen is unknown. Base qualities are not provided; no much larger clone lies one nucleotide away.

The CDR3 runs 12 residues from the cysteine to the phenylalanine. Only CDR3 DNA remains: 36 bases, in frame from the first base. CDR1 and CDR2, looked up from the germline V gene, are MDHEN and SYDVKM. Trimming removed 3 bases from V and 3 bases from J, leaving 3 bases between the germline ends. The receptor was isolated from a man in his forties with glioma. The sequence is built from TRBV28 and TRBJ1-5; too little of a D gene remains to name it. The sequencing used PBMCs, collected from a glioma patient whose treatment included an IDH1 peptide vaccine. The CDR3 protein: CASSFDNQPQHF. The DNA is as follows: TGTGCCAGCAGTTTCGACAATCAGCCCCAGCATTTT.